A single sample is the source of the 29 T cell receptor beta chains below, sequenced in a study of TIL therapy for anti-PD-1-resistant metastatic lung cancer. The time point: pre-treatment sample, taken before nivolumab and TIL therapy. This was the immunoSEQ v3 assay. The assay was immunoSEQ multiplex PCR, and TCRdb's table has in-frame clones only and misses some. Among tens of thousands of clones listed, around 68% were seen once. This specimen consisted of blood, obtained at baseline. The receptors originated from a person aged 25 to 80 with non-small cell lung cancer.

The chain combines TRBV2 with TRBJ2-7; 9 positions match TRBD1. V shed 8 bases, J shed 6 bases, and the junction held 8 bases outside the gene matches. The CDR3 has 13 amino acids. The germline V gene encodes CDR1 SNHLY and CDR2 FYNNEI. CDR3 amino acids: CASAGTGYVEQYF. DNA of the CDR3: TGTGCCAGCGCCGGGACAGGGTATGTCGAGCAGTACTTC.

The gene calls are TRBV6-5 and TRBJ2-5; 12 bases agree with TRBD1. The ends lost 9 bases at V and 4 bases at J; junction bases unmatched: 9. The germline V gene has CDR1 MNHEY and CDR2 SVGAGI. This CDR3 has 15 amino acids. DNA of the CDR3: TGTGCCAGTCCCCCTCCGGGACAGGGGGCAGAGACCCAGTACTTC. The encoded protein is CASPPPGQGAETQYF.

The chain uses TRBV19 and TRBJ1-5; TRBD1 matches 8 bases. The CDR3 has 15 amino acids. The V gene's germline CDR1 is LNHDA and CDR2 SQIVND (reference sequence). J gave up 6 bases and V 5 bases, and 9 bases lay outside the gene matches. CDR3 region: CASSVSGGAGQPQHF. CDR3 bases: TGTGCCAGTAGTGTCTCAGGGGGCGCGGGTCAGCCCCAGCATTTT.

This rearrangement joins TRBV5-1 to TRBJ2-5; 8 bases are shared with TRBD2. The CDR3 has 15 residues. The V gene end was trimmed by 4 bases and the J gene end by 5 bases; junction bases not matched to a gene: 10. Per germline, CDR1 SGHRS and CDR2 YFSETQ. The chain's CDR3 is CASSSTGGPIETQYF. The CDR3 nucleotides are TGCGCCAGCAGCAGTACGGGAGGGCCGATCGAGACCCAGTACTTC.

The chain combines TRBV4-1 with TRBJ2-2; no firm D call. Germline CDR1 and CDR2: MGHRA and YSYEKL. The CDR3 is made up of 12 amino acids. V lost 3 bases to trimming and J lost 5 bases, with 4 bases between them. The CDR3, as DNA: TGCGCCAGCAGCCAGCGTACCGGGGAGCTGTTTTTT. Amino acids: CASSQRTGELFF.

The genes are TRBV11-3 and TRBJ2-1, with D possibly called TRBD1 or TRBD2 (5 bases each). V lost 8 bases, J lost 2 bases, and 13 bases lay in between. The CDR3 length is 14 residues. CDR1 and CDR2 (germline): SGHNT, YENEEA. The CDR3 reads CASSGGTPYNEQFF. The CDR3, as DNA: TGTGCCAGCTCTGGGGGTACACCCTACAATGAGCAGTTCTTC.

V gene TRBV6-6 combines with J gene TRBJ1-4; D not resolved. CDR3 size: 14 residues. The ends were cut back, 5 bases at V and 6 bases at J, with 13 bases in the middle. The germline CDR1 and CDR2 sequences are MNHNY and SVGAGI (reference sequence). CDR3 nucleotides: TGTGCCAGCAGTCTGTCCCGCCGGGATGAAAAACTGTTTTTT. Its protein is CASSLSRRDEKLFF.

The table lists this clone with a few counts. V usage is TRBV4-1 and J usage is TRBJ1-2; 9 nucleotides align to TRBD1. V was clipped by 5 bases and J by 5 bases; unmatched bases: 6. Germline loops: CDR1 MGHRA, CDR2 YSYEKL. This CDR3 is built from 14 residues. The CDR3 DNA reads as TGCGCCAGCAGCTATACCGGGACAGGGTATGGCTACACCTTC. Protein sequence: CASSYTGTGYGYTF.

The chain carries TRBV5-4 and TRBJ2-1, with D possibly TRBD1 on 6 matching bases. The germline CDR1 and CDR2 sequences are SGHNT and YYREEE (reference sequence). Between the trimmed V and J ends, which lost 4 bases and 3 bases, there was a span of 11 bases. CDR3 size: 14 residues. The CDR3 region is CASSLGGVYNEQFF. The CDR3 region has the DNA TGTGCCAGCAGCCTAGGGGGAGTCTACAATGAGCAGTTCTTC.

The rearrangement links TRBV15 to TRBJ2-2; TRBD1 or TRBD2 may be the D gene (6 bases each). Germline CDR1 LNHNV, CDR2 YYDKDF (reference sequence). This CDR3 spans 17 amino acids. Trimming removed 0 bases at V and 1 base at J, with 12 bases between. Written as DNA, the CDR3 is TGTGCCACCAGCAGAGATCCGGGGGCGTTGAACACCGGGGAGCTGTTTTTT. Its protein product is CATSRDPGALNTGELFF.

The chain recombines TRBV5-6 with TRBJ2-7; D remains ambiguous. Deletions cut 0 bases from V and 5 bases from J, with 6 bases between. CDR1 is SGHDT and CDR2 is YYEEEE in the germline V gene. The CDR3 sequence is 12 residues long. The chain's CDR3 is CASSLGIDEQYF. The CDR3 nucleotides are TGTGCCAGCAGCTTGGGGATAGACGAGCAGTACTTC.

This sequence joins TRBV28 and TRBJ1-6; D possibly corresponds to TRBD1 (5 bases). The CDR3 spans 14 residues. V gave up 2 bases and J gave up 5 bases, with 7 bases separating them. Germline-derived CDR1 and CDR2 are MDHEN and SYDVKM. DNA of the CDR3: TGTGCCAGCAGTTTACAGGGAAATAATTCACCCCTCCACTTT. It yields the protein CASSLQGNNSPLHF. Full variable domain (rest looked up from reference TRBV28 and TRBJ1-6): DVKVTQSSRYLVKRTGEKVFLECVQDMDHENMFWYRQDPGLGLRLIYFSYDVKMKEKGDIPEGYSVSREKKERFSLILESASTNQTSMYLCASSLQGNNSPLHFGNGTRLTVT.

The genes are TRBV11-2 and TRBJ2-3, with D perhaps matching TRBD1 or TRBD2 (5 bases each). Germline V gene lookup returns CDR1 SGHAT and CDR2 FQNNGV. Trimming removed 4 bases at V and 1 base at J, with 12 bases between. The CDR3 has 15 amino acids. The CDR3 protein is CASSSVGDRTDTQYF. In DNA form, the CDR3 reads TGTGCCAGCAGCTCCGTCGGGGACCGCACAGATACGCAGTATTTT.

The rearrangement joins TRBV15 to TRBJ2-7, with 10 positions matching TRBD1. The CDR3 covers 15 residues. Germline V gene lookup returns CDR1 LNHNV and CDR2 YYDKDF (reference sequence). V lost 2 bases to trimming and J lost 0 bases; unmatched junction nucleotides: 1. In nucleotides, the CDR3 is TGTGCCACCAGCAGATGGGACAGGGGCTCCTACGAGCAGTACTTC. Translating it yields CATSRWDRGSYEQYF.

This clone was found a few times. The chain has TRBV5-4 and TRBJ2-7; unclear D gene. V lost 2 bases to trimming and J lost 6 bases, with 12 bases between them. The CDR3 runs 13 residues. CDR1 is SGHNT, CDR2 YYREEE, per germline (reference sequence). The CDR3 spells CASSLTERTEQYF. DNA of the CDR3: TGTGCCAGCAGCTTAACCGAACGGACCGAGCAGTACTTC. Complete variable domain (other parts from reference TRBV5-4 and TRBJ2-7): ETGVTQSPTHLIKTRGQQVTLRCSSQSGHNTVSWYQQALGQGPQFIFQYYREEENGRGNFPPRFSGLQFPNYSSELNVNALELDDSALYLCASSLTERTEQYFGPGTRLTVT.

The V call is TRBV6-5, the J call TRBJ1-3; tentative D call: TRBD1 (5 bases). The CDR3 is 13 residues long. The germline V gene encodes CDR1 MNHEY and CDR2 SVGAGI. Trimming left V 6 bases short and J 9 bases short, with 15 bases between. CDR3 in amino acids: CASRPQGLSTIYF. CDR3 bases: TGTGCCAGCAGGCCTCAGGGTTTGTCCACCATATATTTT.

The chain recombines TRBV15 with TRBJ2-3; 10 bases agree with TRBD2. CDR3 length: 15 residues. Germline-derived CDR1 and CDR2 are LNHNV and YYDKDF (reference sequence). The J segment lost 6 bases and the V segment lost 3 bases, leaving 6 bases of the junction unmatched. CDR3 in amino acids: CATSSPTSGADTQYF. The CDR3 nucleotides read TGTGCCACCAGCAGTCCTACTAGCGGGGCTGATACGCAGTATTTT.

The chain carries TRBV5-1 and TRBJ2-7; 7 positions agree with TRBD2. Germline lookup yields CDR1 SGHRS and CDR2 YFSETQ. V lost 4 bases, J lost 3 bases, and 13 bases stayed unmatched. CDR3 size: 16 residues. The CDR3 spells CASSASTSRLDYEQYF. In DNA form, the CDR3 reads TGCGCCAGCAGCGCCTCGACTAGCCGTCTTGACTACGAGCAGTACTTC.

CDR3 DNA sequence: TGTGCCATCAGTGAGTCGGGCCCCAATGAAAAACTGTTTTTT. It yields the protein CAISESGPNEKLFF. The V call is TRBV10-3, the J call TRBJ1-4; D is uncertain. Trimming stripped 0 bases from V and 5 bases from J, with 7 bases between. Germline V gene sequence: CDR1 ENHRY, CDR2 SYGVKD. The length of the CDR3 is 14 residues.

The V and J genes are TRBV7-6 and TRBJ2-2, with a possible D match to TRBD1 (6 bases). CDR3 length: 16 amino acids. Germline CDR1 SGHVS, CDR2 FNYEAQ. V was pared by 3 bases and J by 4 bases, with 15 bases between. CDR3 nucleotides: TGTGCCAGCAGCTTTTCCGGGCAGGGGACCACCGGGGAGCTGTTTTTT. Amino acid sequence: CASSFSGQGTTGELFF.

V is TRBV5-4 and J is TRBJ1-4; D gene ambiguous. Per germline, CDR1 SGHNT and CDR2 YYREEE (reference sequence). V was clipped by 4 bases and J by 8 bases, with 12 bases between them. The CDR3 has 13 residues. Here the CDR3 DNA reads TGTGCCAGCAGCCCGGGAGGCTACGAAAAACTGTTTTTT. Translating gives CASSPGGYEKLFF.

Only a few counts were recorded for this clone. The genes are TRBV30 and TRBJ2-7; D remains ambiguous. Germline V gene sequence: CDR1 GTSNPN, CDR2 SVGIG (reference sequence). The CDR3 length is 11 residues. V dropped 2 bases and J dropped 2 bases, with 4 bases sitting between them. CDR3 coding DNA: TGTGCCTGGAGTCTGCCCTACGAGCAGTACTTC. Its translation: CAWSLPYEQYF. The entire variable domain, with the rest obtained from reference TRBV30 and TRBJ2-7, is as follows: SQTIHQWPATLVQPVGSPLSLECTVEGTSNPNLYWYRQAAGRGLQLLFYSVGIGQISSEVPQNLSASRPQDRQFILSSKKLLLSDSGFYLCAWSLPYEQYFGPGTRLTVT.

This clone was observed a handful of times. The chain is built from TRBV6-1 and TRBJ1-1; D is perhaps TRBD1 (5 bases). The CDR3 covers 12 residues. V was clipped by 7 bases and J by 1 base, with 7 bases between them. Looked up from germline, CDR1 is MNHNS and CDR2 is SASEGT. The DNA for the CDR3 is TGTGCCAGCACCGACAGGAACACTGAAGCTTTCTTT. This gives the protein CASTDRNTEAFF.

The rearrangement uses TRBV29-1 and TRBJ2-7, with D possibly being TRBD1 (5 bases). CDR3 length: 14 amino acids. The V gene's germline CDR1 is SQVTM and CDR2 ANQGSEA. Trimming stripped 5 bases from V and 5 bases from J, with 19 bases between. The CDR3 reads CSVLLQPGLNEQYF. The CDR3 DNA follows: TGCAGCGTTCTGCTGCAGCCAGGGCTCAACGAGCAGTACTTC.

This clone was seen once. J is TRBJ1-2 and V is TRBV13, with 9 bases identical to TRBD1. The CDR3 covers 14 residues. CDR1 and CDR2 from the germline V gene are PRHDT and FYEKMQ (reference sequence). Trimming at V came to 1 base and at J to 6 bases, leaving 3 bases not matched to a gene. This chain's CDR3 is CASSLEQGAHGYTF. The CDR3 region has the DNA TGTGCCAGCAGCTTAGAACAGGGGGCGCATGGCTACACCTTC.

The chain couples TRBV12-5 to TRBJ2-5; TRBD1 aligns across 8 bases. Trimming at V came to 1 base and at J to 9 bases, leaving 7 bases not matched to a gene. Germline CDR1 and CDR2: LGHNT and FRNRAP. The CDR3 extends over 14 amino acids. The CDR3 protein is CASGLGQTGEAQYF. For the CDR3, the DNA is TGTGCTAGTGGTTTGGGCCAGACAGGGGAGGCCCAGTACTTC.

V gene TRBV11-2 combines with J gene TRBJ1-2; D might be TRBD1 (5 bases). The V end lost 4 bases, the J end lost 2 bases, and 14 bases lay between the germline ends. Germline lookup yields CDR1 SGHAT and CDR2 FQNNGV. CDR3 length equals 15 residues. The CDR3 sequence is CASSSNGDQNYGYTF. The CDR3 nucleotides are TGTGCCAGCAGCTCGAACGGGGACCAAAACTATGGCTACACCTTC.

This clone was seen a few times. The chain is built from TRBV29-1 and TRBJ2-2; no reliable D call. The germline V gene encodes CDR1 SQVTM and CDR2 ANQGSEA. V lost 7 bases and J lost 5, with 8 bases in between. This CDR3 region has 11 residues. The CDR3 nucleotides read TGCAGCGCCTCAGAGACCGGGGAGCTGTTTTTT. The encoded protein is CSASETGELFF.

The chain couples TRBV5-1 to TRBJ1-1; D gene uncertain. V was trimmed by 0 bases and J by 4 bases, leaving 10 bases between them. CDR3 size: 14 residues. Per the germline V gene, CDR1 is SGHRS and CDR2 is YFSETQ. The CDR3 bases are TGCGCCAGCAGCTTGGGGGTGCCGGTCACTGAAGCTTTCTTT. Protein sequence: CASSLGVPVTEAFF.